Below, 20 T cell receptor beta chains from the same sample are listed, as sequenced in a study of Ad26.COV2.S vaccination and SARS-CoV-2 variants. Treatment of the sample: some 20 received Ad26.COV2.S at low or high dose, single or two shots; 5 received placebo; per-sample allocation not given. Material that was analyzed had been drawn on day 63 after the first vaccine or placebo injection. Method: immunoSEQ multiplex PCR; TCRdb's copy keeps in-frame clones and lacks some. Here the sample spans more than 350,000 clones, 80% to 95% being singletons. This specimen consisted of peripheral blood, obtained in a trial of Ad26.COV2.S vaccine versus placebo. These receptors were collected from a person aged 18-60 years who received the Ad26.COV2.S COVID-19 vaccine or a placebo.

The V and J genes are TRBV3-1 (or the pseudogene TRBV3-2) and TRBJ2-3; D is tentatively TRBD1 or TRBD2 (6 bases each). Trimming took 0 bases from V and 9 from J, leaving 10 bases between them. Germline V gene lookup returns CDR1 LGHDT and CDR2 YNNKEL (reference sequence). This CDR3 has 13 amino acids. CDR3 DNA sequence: TGTGCCAGCAGCCAAGAAGGGGGGCGCACGCAGTATTTT. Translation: CASSQEGGRTQYF.

This CDR3 is CASSLANTIYF. The CDR3 bases are TGTGCCAGCAGTTTGGCAAACACCATATATTTT. The V and J genes are TRBV12-3 or TRBV12-4 and TRBJ1-3, with unresolved D. This CDR3 contains 11 residues. V was clipped by 3 bases and J by 6 bases, with 3 bases between them.

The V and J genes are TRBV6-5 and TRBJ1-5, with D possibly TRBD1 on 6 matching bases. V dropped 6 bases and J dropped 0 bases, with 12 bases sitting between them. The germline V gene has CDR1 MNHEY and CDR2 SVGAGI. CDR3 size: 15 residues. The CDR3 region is CASRTGQLSNQPQHF. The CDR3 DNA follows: TGTGCCAGCAGAACCGGACAGCTTAGCAATCAGCCCCAGCATTTT.

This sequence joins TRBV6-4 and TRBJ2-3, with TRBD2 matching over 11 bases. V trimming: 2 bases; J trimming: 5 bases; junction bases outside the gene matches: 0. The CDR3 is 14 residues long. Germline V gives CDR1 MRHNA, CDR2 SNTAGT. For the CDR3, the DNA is TGTGCCAGCAGTGACCTAGCGGGAGGAGATACGCAGTATTTT. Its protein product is CASSDLAGGDTQYF.

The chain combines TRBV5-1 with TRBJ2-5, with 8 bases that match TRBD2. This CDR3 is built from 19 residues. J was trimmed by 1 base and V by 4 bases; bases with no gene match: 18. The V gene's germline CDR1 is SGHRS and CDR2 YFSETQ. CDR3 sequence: CASSPVPLGTGGTQETQYF. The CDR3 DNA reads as TGCGCCAGCAGCCCTGTACCCTTAGGAACGGGAGGGACCCAAGAGACCCAGTACTTC.

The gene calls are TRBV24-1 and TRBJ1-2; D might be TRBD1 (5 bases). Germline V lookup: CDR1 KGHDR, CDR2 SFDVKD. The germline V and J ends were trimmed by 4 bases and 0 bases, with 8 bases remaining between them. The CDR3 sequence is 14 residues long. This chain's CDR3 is CATSDQTANYGYTF. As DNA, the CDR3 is TGTGCCACCAGTGACCAGACAGCTAACTATGGCTACACCTTC.

The CDR3 nucleotides are TGTGCCAGCAGCGCCAGACAGGCCAAGAACACTGAAGCTTTCTTT. The encoded protein is CASSARQAKNTEAFF. The V call is TRBV5-5, the J call TRBJ1-1; tentatively, D is TRBD1 (6 bases). V dropped 4 bases and J dropped 1 base, with 14 bases sitting between them. The CDR3 extends over 15 amino acids. Germline CDR1 is SGHKS and CDR2 is YYEKEE (reference sequence).

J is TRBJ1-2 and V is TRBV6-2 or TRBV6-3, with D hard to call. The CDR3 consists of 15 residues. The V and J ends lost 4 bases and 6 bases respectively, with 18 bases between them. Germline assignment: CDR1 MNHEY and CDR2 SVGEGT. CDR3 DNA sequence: TGTGCCAGCAGTTCTCACTCCCCCGGGAACGATGGCTACACCTTC. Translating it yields CASSSHSPGNDGYTF.

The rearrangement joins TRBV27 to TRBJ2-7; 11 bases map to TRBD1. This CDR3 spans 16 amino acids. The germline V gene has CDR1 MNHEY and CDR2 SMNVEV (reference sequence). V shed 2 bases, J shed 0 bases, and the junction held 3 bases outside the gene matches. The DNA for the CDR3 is TGTGCCAGCAGTTTACGAGGGACAGGGGGCTCCTACGAGCAGTACTTC. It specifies CASSLRGTGGSYEQYF.

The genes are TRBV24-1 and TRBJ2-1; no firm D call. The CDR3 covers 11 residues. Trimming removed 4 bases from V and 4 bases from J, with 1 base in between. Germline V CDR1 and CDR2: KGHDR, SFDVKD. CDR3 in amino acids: CATSEYNEQFF. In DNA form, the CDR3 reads TGTGCCACCAGTGAGTACAATGAGCAGTTCTTC.

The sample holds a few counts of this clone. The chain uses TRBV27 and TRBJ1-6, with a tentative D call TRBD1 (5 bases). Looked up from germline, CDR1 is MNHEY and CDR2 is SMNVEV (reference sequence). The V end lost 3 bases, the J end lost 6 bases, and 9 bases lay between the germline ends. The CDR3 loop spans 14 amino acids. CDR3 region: CASSFERGNSPLHF. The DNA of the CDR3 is TGTGCCAGCAGTTTTGAGAGGGGTAATTCACCCCTCCACTTT.

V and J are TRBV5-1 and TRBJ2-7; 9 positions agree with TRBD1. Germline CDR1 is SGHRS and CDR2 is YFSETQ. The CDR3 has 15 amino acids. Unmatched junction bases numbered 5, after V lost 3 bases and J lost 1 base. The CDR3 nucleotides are TGCGCCAGCAGCTCCGCCGGGACAGGGTCCTACGAGCAGTACTTC. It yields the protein CASSSAGTGSYEQYF.

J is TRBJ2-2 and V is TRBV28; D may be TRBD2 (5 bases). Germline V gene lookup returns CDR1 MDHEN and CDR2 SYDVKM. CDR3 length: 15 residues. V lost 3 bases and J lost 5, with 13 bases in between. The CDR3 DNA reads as TGTGCCAGCAGTTTCGGTGGGAGAGGTACCGGGGAGCTGTTTTTT. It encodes CASSFGGRGTGELFF.

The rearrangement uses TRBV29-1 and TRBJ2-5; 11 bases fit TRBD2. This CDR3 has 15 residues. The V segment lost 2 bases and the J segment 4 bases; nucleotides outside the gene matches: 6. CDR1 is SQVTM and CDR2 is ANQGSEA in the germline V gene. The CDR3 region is CSVELAGGPVETQYF. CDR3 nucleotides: TGCAGCGTTGAATTAGCGGGAGGGCCTGTAGAGACCCAGTACTTC.

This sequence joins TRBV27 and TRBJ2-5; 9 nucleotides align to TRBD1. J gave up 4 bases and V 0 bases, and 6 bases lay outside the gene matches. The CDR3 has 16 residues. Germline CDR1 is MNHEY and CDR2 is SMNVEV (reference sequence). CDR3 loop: CASSLSPGQGLETQYF. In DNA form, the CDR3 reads TGTGCCAGCAGTTTATCCCCGGGACAGGGTTTAGAGACCCAGTACTTC.

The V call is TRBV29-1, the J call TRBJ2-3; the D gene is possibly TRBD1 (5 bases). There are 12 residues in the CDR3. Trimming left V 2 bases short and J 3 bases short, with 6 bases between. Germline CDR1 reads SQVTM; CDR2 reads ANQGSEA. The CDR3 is CSVEPGTDTQYF. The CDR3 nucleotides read TGCAGCGTTGAACCAGGGACAGATACGCAGTATTTT.

The CDR3 DNA follows: TGTGCCACCAGCCGGGACCGAACGAACACCGGGGAGCTGTTTTTT. Its translation: CATSRDRTNTGELFF. The chain couples TRBV24-1 to TRBJ2-2; perhaps D is TRBD1 or TRBD2 (5 bases each). This CDR3 comprises 15 residues. V was shortened by 7 bases and J by 0 bases, with 11 bases between the two germline ends. CDR1 is KGHDR, CDR2 SFDVKD, per germline.

CDR3 sequence: CASSAGRGETQYF. Written as DNA, the CDR3 is TGTGCCAGCAGTGCTGGACGCGGAGAGACCCAGTACTTC. The rearrangement joins TRBV5-8 to TRBJ2-5; D unclear. The CDR3 covers 13 residues. V was shortened by 5 bases and J by 4 bases, with 12 bases between the two germline ends. From germline, CDR1 is SGHTS and CDR2 YDEGEE.

The CDR3 nucleotides read TGCAGCGTTTTACCCAGGAAAAGCGGGGACTCCTACGAGCAGTACTTC. Residues: CSVLPRKSGDSYEQYF. This chain links TRBV29-1 with TRBJ2-7; 7 bases match TRBD2. V gave up 5 bases and J gave up 0 bases; unmatched junction bases: 13. The CDR3 has 16 residues. Germline V gives CDR1 SQVTM, CDR2 ANQGSEA.

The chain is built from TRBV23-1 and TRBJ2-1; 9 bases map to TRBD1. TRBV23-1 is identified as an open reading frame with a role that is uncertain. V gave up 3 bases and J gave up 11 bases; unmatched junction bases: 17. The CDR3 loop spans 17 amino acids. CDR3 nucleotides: TGCGCCAGCAGTCAGCCTCCGGGACAGGGTGTCCGGGCCCAGCAGTTCTTC. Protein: CASSQPPGQGVRAQQFF.